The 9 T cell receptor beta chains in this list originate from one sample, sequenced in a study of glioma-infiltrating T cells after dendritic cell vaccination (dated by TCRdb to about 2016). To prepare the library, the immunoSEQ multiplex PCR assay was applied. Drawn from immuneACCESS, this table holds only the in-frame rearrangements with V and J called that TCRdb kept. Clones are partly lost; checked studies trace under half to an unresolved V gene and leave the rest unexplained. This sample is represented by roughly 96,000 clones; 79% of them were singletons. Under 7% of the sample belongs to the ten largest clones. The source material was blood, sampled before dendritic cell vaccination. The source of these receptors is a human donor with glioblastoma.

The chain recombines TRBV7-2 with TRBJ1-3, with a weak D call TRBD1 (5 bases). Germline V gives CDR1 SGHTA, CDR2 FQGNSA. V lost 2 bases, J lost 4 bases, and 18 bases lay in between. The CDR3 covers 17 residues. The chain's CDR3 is CASSLSSAGQGGNTIYF. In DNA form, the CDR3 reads TGTGCCAGCAGCTTATCATCGGCGGGGCAGGGAGGAAACACCATATATTTT.

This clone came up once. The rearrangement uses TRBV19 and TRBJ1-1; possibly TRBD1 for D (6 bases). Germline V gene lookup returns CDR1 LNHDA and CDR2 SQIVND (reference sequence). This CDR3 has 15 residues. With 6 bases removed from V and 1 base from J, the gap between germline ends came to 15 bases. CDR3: CASRSQGRGNTEAFF. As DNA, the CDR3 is TGTGCCAGTAGGTCACAGGGACGGGGGAACACTGAAGCTTTCTTT.

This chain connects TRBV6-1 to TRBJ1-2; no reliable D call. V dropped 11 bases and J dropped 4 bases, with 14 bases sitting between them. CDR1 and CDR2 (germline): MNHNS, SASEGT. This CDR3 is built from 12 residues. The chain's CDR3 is CASRSEFYGYTF. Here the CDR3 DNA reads TGTGCCTCCAGATCGGAGTTCTATGGCTACACCTTC.

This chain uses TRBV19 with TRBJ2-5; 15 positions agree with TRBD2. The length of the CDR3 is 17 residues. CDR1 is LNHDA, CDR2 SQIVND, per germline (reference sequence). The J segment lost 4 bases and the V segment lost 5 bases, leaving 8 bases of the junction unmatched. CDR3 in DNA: TGTGCCAGTAGTCCCTGGACTAGCGGGAGGGCCCGAGAGACCCAGTACTTC. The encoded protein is CASSPWTSGRARETQYF.

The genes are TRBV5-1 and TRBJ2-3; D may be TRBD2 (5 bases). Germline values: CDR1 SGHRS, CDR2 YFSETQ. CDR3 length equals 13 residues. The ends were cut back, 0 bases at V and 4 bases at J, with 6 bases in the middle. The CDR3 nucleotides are TGCGCCAGCAGCTTGGGTAGCGCAGATACGCAGTATTTT. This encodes CASSLGSADTQYF.

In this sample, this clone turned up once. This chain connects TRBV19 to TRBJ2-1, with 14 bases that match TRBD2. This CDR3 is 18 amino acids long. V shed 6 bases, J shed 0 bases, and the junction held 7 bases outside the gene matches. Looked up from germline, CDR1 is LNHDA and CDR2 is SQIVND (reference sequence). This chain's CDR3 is CASRGGLAGVSSYNEQFF. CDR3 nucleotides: TGTGCCAGTAGAGGGGGACTAGCGGGGGTAAGCTCCTACAATGAGCAGTTCTTC.

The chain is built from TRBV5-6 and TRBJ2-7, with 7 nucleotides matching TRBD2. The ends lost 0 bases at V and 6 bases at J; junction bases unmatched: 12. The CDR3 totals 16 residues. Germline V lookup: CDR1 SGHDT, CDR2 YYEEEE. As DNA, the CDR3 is TGTGCCAGCAGCTTGGCCGGGTCGGGAGGTCGGGGCGAGCAGTACTTC. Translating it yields CASSLAGSGGRGEQYF. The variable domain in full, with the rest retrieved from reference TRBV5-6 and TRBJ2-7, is DAGVTQSPTHLIKTRGQQVTLRCSPKSGHDTVSWYQQALGQGPQFIFQYYEEEERQRGNFPDRFSGHQFPNYSSELNVNALLLGDSALYLCASSLAGSGGRGEQYFGPGTRLTVT.

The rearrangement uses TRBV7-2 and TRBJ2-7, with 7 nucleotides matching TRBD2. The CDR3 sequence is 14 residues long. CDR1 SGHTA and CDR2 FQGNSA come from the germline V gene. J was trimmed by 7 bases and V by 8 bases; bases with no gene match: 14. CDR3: CASRTGGSYREQYF. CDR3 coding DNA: TGTGCCAGCCGGACCGGCGGGAGTTATCGAGAGCAGTACTTC.

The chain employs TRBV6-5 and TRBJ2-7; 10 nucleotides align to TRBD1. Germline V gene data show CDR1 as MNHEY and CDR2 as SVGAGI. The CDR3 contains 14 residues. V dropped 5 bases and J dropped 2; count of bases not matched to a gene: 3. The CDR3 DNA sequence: TGTGCCAGCAGTCGGACAGGGGGGACCTACGAGCAGTACTTC. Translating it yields CASSRTGGTYEQYF.